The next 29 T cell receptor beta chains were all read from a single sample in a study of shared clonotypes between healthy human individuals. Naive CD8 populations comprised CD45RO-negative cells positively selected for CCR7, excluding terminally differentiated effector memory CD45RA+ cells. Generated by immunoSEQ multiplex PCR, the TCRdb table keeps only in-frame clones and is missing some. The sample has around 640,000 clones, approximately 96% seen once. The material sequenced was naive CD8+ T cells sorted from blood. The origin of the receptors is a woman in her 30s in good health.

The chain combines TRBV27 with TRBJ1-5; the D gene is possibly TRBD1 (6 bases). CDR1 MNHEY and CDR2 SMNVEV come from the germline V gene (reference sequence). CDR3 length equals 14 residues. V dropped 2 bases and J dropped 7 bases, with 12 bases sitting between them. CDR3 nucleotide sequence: TGTGCCAGCAGTTTAGAGGGGGGCGGACAGCCCCAGCATTTT. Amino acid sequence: CASSLEGGGQPQHF.

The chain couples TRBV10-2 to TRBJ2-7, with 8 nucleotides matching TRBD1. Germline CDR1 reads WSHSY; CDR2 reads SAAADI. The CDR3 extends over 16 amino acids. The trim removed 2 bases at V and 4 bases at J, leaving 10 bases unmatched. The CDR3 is CASSEGPQGGFYEQYF. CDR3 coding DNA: TGCGCCAGCAGTGAGGGGCCACAGGGGGGATTTTACGAGCAGTACTTC.

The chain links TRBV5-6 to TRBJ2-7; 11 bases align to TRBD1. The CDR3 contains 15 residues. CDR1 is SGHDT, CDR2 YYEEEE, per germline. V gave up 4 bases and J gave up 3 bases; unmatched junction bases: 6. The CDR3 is CASSAIGTGGYEQYF. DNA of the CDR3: TGTGCCAGCAGCGCGATCGGGACAGGGGGCTACGAGCAGTACTTC.

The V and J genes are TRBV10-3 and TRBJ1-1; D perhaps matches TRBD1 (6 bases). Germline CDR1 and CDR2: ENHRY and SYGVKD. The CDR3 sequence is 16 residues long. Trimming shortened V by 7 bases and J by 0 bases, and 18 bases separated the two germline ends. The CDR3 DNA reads TGTGCCATCACCGAAGGGGGGGAGGGGGTGAACACTGAAGCTTTCTTT. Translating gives CAITEGGEGVNTEAFF.

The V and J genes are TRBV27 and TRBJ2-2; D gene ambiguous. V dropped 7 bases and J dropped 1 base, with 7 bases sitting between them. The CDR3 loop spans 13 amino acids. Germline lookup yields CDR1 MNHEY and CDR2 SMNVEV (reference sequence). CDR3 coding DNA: TGTGCCAGCAAGGCAGAGAACACCGGGGAGCTGTTTTTT. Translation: CASKAENTGELFF.

The CDR3 bases are TGTGCCAGCAGCGCCGGGGGAGGGACTGAAGCTTTCTTT. It translates to CASSAGGGTEAFF. This rearrangement joins TRBV5-6 to TRBJ1-1, with D tentatively TRBD1 (5 bases). Trimming took off 4 bases at V and 5 bases at J, with 12 bases between the two ends. The length of the CDR3 is 13 residues. Germline V CDR1 and CDR2: SGHDT, YYEEEE.

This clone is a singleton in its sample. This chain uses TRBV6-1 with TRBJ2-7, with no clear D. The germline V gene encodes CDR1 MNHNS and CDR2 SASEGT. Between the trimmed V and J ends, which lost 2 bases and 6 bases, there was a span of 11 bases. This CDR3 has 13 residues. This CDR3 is CASSEFLWGEQYF. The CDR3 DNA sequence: TGTGCCAGCAGTGAATTTTTGTGGGGCGAGCAGTACTTC.

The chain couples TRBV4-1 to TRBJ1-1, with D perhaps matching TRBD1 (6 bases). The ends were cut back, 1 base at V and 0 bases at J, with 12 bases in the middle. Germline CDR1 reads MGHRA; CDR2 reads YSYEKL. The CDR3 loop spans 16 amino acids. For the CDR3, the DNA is TGCGCCAGCAGCCAAGCCCCGACAGGCTTGAACACTGAAGCTTTCTTT. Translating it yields CASSQAPTGLNTEAFF.

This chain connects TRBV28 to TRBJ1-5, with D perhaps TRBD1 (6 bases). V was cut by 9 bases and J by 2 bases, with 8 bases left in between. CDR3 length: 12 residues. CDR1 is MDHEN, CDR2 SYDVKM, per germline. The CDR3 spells CASTGRNQPQHF. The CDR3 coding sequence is TGTGCCAGTACAGGGCGCAATCAGCCCCAGCATTTT.

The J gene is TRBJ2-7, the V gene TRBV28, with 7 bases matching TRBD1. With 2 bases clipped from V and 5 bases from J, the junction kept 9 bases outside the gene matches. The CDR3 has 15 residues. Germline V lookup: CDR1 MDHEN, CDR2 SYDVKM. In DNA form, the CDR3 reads TGTGCCAGCAGTTTACTGACAGGGAGAAAAGACGAGCAGTACTTC. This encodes CASSLLTGRKDEQYF.

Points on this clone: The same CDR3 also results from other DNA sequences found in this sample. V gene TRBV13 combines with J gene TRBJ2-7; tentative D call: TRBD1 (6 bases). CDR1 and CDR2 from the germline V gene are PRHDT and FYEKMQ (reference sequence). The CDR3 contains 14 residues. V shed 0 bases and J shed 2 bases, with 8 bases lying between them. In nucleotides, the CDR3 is TGTGCCAGCAGCTTAGGACAGGGAGCCTACGAGCAGTACTTC. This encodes CASSLGQGAYEQYF.

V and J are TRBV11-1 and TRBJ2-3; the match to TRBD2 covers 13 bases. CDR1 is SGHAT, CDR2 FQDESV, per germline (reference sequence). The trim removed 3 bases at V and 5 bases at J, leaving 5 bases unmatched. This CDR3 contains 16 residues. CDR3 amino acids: CASSFDGLAGVDTQYF. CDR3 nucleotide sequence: TGTGCCAGCAGCTTCGACGGACTAGCGGGAGTAGATACGCAGTATTTT.

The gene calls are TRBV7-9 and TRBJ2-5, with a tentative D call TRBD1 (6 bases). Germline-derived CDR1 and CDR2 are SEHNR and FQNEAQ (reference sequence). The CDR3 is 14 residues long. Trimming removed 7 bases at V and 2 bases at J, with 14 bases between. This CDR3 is CASTWTDSQETQYF. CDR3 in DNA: TGTGCCAGCACCTGGACAGACTCACAAGAGACCCAGTACTTC. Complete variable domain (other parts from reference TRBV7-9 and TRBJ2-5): DTGVSQNPRHKITKRGQNVTFRCDPISEHNRLYWYRQTLGQGPEFLTYFQNEAQLEKSRLLSDRFSAERPKGSFSTLEIQRTEQGDSAMYLCASTWTDSQETQYFGPGTRLLVL.

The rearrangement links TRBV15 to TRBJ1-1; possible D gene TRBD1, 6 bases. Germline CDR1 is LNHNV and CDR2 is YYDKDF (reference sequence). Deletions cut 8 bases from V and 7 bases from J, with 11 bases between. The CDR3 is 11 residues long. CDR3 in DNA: TGTGCCACCGGTAGGGGGAATGAAGCTTTCTTT. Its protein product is CATGRGNEAFF.

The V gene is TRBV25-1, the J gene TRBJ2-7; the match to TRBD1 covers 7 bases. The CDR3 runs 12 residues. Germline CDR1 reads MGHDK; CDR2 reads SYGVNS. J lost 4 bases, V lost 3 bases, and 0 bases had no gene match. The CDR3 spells CASSETGYEQYF. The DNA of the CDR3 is TGTGCCAGCAGTGAGACAGGGTACGAGCAGTACTTC.

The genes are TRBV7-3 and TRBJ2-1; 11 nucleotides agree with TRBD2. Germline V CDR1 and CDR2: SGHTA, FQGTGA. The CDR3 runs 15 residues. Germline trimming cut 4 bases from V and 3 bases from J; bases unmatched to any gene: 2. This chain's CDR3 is CASSYGLAGYNEQFF. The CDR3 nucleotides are TGTGCCAGCAGCTACGGACTAGCGGGCTACAATGAGCAGTTCTTC. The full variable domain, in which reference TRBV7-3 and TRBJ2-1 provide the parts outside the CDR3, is GAGVSQTPSNKVTEKGKYVELRCDPISGHTALYWYRQSLGQGPEFLIYFQGTGAADDSGLPNDRFFAVRPEGSVSTLKIQRTERGDSAVYLCASSYGLAGYNEQFFGPGTRLTVL.

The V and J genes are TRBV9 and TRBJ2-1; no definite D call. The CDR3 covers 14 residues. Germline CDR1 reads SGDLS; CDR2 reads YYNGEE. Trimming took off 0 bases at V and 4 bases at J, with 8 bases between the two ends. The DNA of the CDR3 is TGTGCCAGCAGCGTAGCCTCGGGTTACAATGAGCAGTTCTTC. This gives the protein CASSVASGYNEQFF. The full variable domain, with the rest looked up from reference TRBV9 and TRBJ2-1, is DSGVTQTPKHLITATGQRVTLRCSPRSGDLSVYWYQQSLDQGLQFLIQYYNGEERAKGNILERFSAQQFPDLHSELNLSSLELGDSALYFCASSVASGYNEQFFGPGTRLTVL.

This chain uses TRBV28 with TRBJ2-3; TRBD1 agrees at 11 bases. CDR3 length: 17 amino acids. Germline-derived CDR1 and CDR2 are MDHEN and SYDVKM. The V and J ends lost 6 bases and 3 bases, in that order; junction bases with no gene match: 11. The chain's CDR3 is CASRTMDRGHGTDTQYF. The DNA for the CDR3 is TGTGCCAGCAGGACCATGGACAGGGGGCACGGGACAGATACGCAGTATTTT.

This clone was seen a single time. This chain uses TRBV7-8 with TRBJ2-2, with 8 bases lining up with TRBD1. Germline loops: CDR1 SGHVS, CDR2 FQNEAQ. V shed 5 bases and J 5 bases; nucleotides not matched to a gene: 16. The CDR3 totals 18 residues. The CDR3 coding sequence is TGTGCCAGCAGCGCAATTATGGGTGGACAGGGTACGACCGGGGAGCTGTTTTTT. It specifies CASSAIMGGQGTTGELFF.

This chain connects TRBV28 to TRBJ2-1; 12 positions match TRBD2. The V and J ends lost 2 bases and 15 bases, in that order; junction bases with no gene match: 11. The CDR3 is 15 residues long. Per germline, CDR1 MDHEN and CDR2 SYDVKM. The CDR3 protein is CASSLPGLAGGPSFF. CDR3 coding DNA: TGTGCCAGCAGTTTACCGGGCCTAGCGGGAGGGCCCTCGTTCTTC.

CDR3 region: CASSRTRDRGFWGTEAFF. CDR3 coding DNA: TGTGCCAGTTCCCGCACCCGGGACAGGGGGTTTTGGGGCACTGAAGCTTTCTTT. The chain combines TRBV19 with TRBJ1-1, with 11 bases identical to TRBD1. The CDR3 has 18 residues. The V gene end was trimmed by 8 bases and the J gene end by 4 bases; junction bases not matched to a gene: 18. From germline, CDR1 is LNHDA and CDR2 SQIVND (reference sequence).

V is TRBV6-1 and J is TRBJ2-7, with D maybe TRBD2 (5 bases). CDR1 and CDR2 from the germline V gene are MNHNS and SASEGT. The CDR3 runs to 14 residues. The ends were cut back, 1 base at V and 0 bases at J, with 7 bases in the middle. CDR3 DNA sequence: TGTGCCAGCAGTGAAGGAGACTACTCCTACGAGCAGTACTTC. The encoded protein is CASSEGDYSYEQYF.

CDR3 sequence: CASSLSGGTSVPNEQYF. CDR3 bases: TGTGCCAGCAGTTTATCCGGAGGGACTAGCGTTCCAAACGAGCAGTACTTC. This sequence joins TRBV27 and TRBJ2-5, with 10 bases fitting TRBD2. Near its end, the DNA agrees better with TRBJ2-7, so the J call may be wrong. This CDR3 contains 17 residues. Germline CDR1 MNHEY, CDR2 SMNVEV (reference sequence).

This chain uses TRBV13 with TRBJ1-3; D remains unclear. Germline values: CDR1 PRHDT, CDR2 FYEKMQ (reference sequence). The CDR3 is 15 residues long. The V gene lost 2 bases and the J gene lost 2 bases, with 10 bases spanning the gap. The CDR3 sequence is CASSLTHSAGNTIYF. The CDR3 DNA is TGTGCCAGCAGCTTAACCCACAGCGCTGGAAACACCATATATTTT.

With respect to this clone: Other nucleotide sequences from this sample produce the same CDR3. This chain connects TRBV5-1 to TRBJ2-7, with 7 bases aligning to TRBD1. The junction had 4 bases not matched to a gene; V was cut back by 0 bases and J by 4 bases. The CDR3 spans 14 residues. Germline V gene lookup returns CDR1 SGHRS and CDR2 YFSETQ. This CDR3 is CASSLDRGSYEQYF. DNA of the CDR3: TGCGCCAGCAGCTTGGACAGGGGTTCATACGAGCAGTACTTC.

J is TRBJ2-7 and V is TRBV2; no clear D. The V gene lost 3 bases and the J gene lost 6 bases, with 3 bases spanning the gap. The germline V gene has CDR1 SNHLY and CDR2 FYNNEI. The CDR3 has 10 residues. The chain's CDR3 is CASSDLEQYF. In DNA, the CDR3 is TGTGCCAGCAGTGATCTCGAGCAGTACTTC.

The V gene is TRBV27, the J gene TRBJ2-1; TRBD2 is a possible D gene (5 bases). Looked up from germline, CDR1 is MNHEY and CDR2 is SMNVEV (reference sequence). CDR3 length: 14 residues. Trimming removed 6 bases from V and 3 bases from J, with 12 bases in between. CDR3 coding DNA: TGTGCCAGCAGACCGGGCAGCGGCTACAATGAGCAGTTCTTC. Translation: CASRPGSGYNEQFF.

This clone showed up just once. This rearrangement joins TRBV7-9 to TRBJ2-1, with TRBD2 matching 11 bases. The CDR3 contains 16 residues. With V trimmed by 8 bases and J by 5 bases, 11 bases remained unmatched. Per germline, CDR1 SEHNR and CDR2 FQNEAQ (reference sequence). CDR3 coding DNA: TGTGCCAGCGCTCCACAGGGGACTAGCGGTCACAATGAGCAGTTCTTC. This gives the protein CASAPQGTSGHNEQFF.

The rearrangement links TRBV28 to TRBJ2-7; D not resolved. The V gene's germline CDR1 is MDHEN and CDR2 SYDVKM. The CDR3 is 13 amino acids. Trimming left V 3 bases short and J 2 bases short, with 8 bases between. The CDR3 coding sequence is TGTGCCAGCAGTTTGGGTCCTCCCTACGAGCAGTACTTC. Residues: CASSLGPPYEQYF.